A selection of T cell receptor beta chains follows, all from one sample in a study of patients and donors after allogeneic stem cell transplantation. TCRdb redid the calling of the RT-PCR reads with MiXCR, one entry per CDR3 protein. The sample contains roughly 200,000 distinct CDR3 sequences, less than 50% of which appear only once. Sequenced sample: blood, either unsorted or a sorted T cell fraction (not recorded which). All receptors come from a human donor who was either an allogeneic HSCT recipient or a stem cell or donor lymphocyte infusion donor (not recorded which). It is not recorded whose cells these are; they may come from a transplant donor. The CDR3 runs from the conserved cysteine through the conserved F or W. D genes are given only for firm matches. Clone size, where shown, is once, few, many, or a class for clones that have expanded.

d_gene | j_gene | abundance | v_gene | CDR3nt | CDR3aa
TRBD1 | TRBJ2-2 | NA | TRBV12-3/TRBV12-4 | TGTGCCAGCAGTCCAGGGGGAGCGAACACCGGGGAGCTGTTTTTT | CASSPGGANTGELFF
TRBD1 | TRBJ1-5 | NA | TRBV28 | TGTGCCAGCAGTTCCCCCCGGACAGGGGGCCTATATAGCAATCAGCCCCAGCATTTT | CASSSPRTGGLYSNQPQHF
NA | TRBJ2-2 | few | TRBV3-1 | TGTGCCAGCAGCCGAGAGGTTCGTGGCACCGGGGAGCTGTTTTTT | CASSREVRGTGELFF
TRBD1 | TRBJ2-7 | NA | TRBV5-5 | TGTGCCAGCACCGGGACAGCCAGTTCCTACGAGCAGTACTTC | CASTGTASSYEQYF
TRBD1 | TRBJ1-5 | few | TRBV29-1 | TGCAGCGTTACCACAGGGGGTGGGAGCAATCAGCCCCAGCATTTT | CSVTTGGGSNQPQHF
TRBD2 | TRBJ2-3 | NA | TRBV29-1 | TGCAGCGTTGTCAGCGGGGTGTCAGATACGCAGTATTTT | CSVVSGVSDTQYF
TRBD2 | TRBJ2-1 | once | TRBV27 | TGTGCCAGCAGTCGTTTCGGGACTAGCTCCTACAATGAGCAGTTCTTC | CASSRFGTSSYNEQFF
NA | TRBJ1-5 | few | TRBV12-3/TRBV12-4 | TGTGCCAGCAGTTTGAGGGGAGAACAGCCCCAGCATTTT | CASSLRGEQPQHF
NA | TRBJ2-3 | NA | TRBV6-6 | TGTGCCACCCGATTTTGGGGCACAGATACGCAGTATTTT | CATRFWGTDTQYF
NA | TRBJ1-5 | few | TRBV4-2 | TGTGCCAGCAGCCAAGGGGGGCGGGGACCCCAGCATTTT | CASSQGGRGPQHF
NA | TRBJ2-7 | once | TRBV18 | TGTGCCAGCTCACCCAGGGACGAATGGTACGAGCAGTACTTC | CASSPRDEWYEQYF
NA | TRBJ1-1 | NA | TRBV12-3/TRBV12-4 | TGTGCCAGCAGTTTGTACAGGCTCGGCACTGAAGCTTTCTTT | CASSLYRLGTEAFF
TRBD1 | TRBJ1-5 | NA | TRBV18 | TGTGCCAGCTCACCCATACAGGGGGCGGATCAGCCCCAGCATTTT | CASSPIQGADQPQHF
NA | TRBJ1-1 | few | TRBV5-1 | TGCGCCAGCAGCTTGACCAGCCGAAACACTGAAGCTTTCTTT | CASSLTSRNTEAFF
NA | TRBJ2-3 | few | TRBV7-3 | TGTGCCAGCAGCTTAGGGAACCGGGTTGTGGATACGCAGTATTTT | CASSLGNRVVDTQYF
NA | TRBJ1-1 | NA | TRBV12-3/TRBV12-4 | TGTGCCAGCAGGCCCGGGTCGGGAAACCAGAACACTGAAGCTTTCTTT | CASRPGSGNQNTEAFF
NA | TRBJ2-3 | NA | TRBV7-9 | TGTGCCAGCAGCTTAGTACGGTCCCACACAGATACGCAGTATTTT | CASSLVRSHTDTQYF
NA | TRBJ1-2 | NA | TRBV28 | TGTGCCAGCAGTCCCTGGACGGTCTATGGCTACACCTTC | CASSPWTVYGYTF
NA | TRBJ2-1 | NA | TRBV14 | TGTGCCAGCAGCCAAGATAAAGGCCGGGGTCACAATGAGCAGTTCTTC | CASSQDKGRGHNEQFF
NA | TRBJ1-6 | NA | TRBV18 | TGTGCCAGCTCACCACAGGGGACGTCCAATTCACCCCTCCACTTT | CASSPQGTSNSPLHF
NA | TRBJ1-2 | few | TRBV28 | TGTGCCAGCAGTTTAATGGCGGAAGGTGCCTATGGCTACACCTTC | CASSLMAEGAYGYTF
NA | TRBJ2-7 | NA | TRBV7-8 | TGTGCCAGCAGCTTAGGCGCAACGGCCTACGAGCAGTACTTC | CASSLGATAYEQYF
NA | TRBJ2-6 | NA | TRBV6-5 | TGTGCCAGCAGTTACCGGAGCTGGGCCAACGTCCTGACTTTC | CASSYRSWANVLTF
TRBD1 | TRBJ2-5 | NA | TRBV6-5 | TGTGCCAGCAGTTACACGGGACAGCAAGAGACCCAGTACTTC | CASSYTGQQETQYF
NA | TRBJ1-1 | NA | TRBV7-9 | TGTGCCAGCACCCCGGAAAGTCAGGGCACCAACACTGAAGCTTTCTTT | CASTPESQGTNTEAFF
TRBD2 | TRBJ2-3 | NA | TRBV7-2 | TGTGCCAGCAGCCGCCCTAGCGGGGGGGTGGATACGCAGTATTTT | CASSRPSGGVDTQYF
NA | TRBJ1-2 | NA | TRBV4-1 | TGCGCCAGCAGCCAAGTACAGGCGCTCTATGGCTACACCTTC | CASSQVQALYGYTF
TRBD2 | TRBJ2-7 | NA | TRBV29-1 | TGCAGCGCGGGGGGACCAACCTACGAGCAGTACTTC | CSAGGPTYEQYF
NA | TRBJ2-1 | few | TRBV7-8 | TGTGCCAGCAGCTTAGGGACAGACAATGAGCAGTTCTTC | CASSLGTDNEQFF
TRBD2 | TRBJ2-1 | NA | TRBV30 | TGTGCCGGGGGGGGGAGCTCCTACAATGAGCAGTTCTTC | CAGGGSSYNEQFF
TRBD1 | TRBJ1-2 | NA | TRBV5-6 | TGTGCCAGCAGCTTGGTTGGACAGGCACCTAACTATGGCTACACCTTC | CASSLVGQAPNYGYTF
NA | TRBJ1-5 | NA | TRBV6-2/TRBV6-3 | TGTGCCAGCAGCAGACCGGGATCTCAGCCCCAGCATTTT | CASSRPGSQPQHF
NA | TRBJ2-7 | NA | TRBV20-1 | TGCAGTGCATCATCTATCGACTTACGTTCCGAGCAGTACTTC | CSASSIDLRSEQYF
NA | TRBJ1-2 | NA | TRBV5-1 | TGCGCCAGCAGCTTCGGCACCACAGGTGATGGCTACACCTTC | CASSFGTTGDGYTF
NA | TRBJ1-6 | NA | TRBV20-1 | TGCAGTGCTAGAGAGTCGGGGAATAATTCACCCCTCCACTTT | CSARESGNNSPLHF
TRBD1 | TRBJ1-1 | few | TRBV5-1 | TGCGCCAGCAGCTTGGGGACAGGGATCCGTTGGGGGACTGAAGCTTTCTTT | CASSLGTGIRWGTEAFF
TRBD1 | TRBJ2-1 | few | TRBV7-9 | TGTGCCAGCAGCTTAAGGGACAGTACCTACAATGAGCAGTTCTTC | CASSLRDSTYNEQFF
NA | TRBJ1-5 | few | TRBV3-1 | TGTGCCAGCAGCCAAGGGGCGTCCGGGCCCCAGCATTTT | CASSQGASGPQHF
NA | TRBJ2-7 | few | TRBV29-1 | TGCAGCGTACCGGGACGCTCCTCCTACGAGCAGTACTTC | CSVPGRSSYEQYF
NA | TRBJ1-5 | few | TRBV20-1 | TGCAGTGCTAGACGGGCGGTCGGGAATCAGCCCCAGCATTTT | CSARRAVGNQPQHF
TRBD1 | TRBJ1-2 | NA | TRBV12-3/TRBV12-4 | TGTGCCAGCAGTTGGGACAGGGTTAGAAGCTACACCTTC | CASSWDRVRSYTF
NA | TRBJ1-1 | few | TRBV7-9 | TGTGCCAGCAGCCCTGGGAGGACTGAAGCTTTCTTT | CASSPGRTEAFF
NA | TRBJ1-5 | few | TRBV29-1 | TGCAGCGTTGAAGATCTGGTATGGCGGGCGGAATTCGGCTATAGCAATCAGCCCCAGCATTTT | CSVEDLVWRAEFGYSNQPQHF
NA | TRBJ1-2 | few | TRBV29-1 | TGCAGCGTTAACAGGGCTAACTATGGCTACACCTTC | CSVNRANYGYTF
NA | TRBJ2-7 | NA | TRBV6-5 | TGTGCCAGCAGCCCCGCCAGCAGGGGAACCTACGAGCAGTACTTC | CASSPASRGTYEQYF
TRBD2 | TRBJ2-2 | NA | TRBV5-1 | TGCGCCAGCAGCTTGCAACTAGCGGGGGACACCGGGGAGCTGTTTTTT | CASSLQLAGDTGELFF
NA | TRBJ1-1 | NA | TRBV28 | TGTGCCAGCAGGGAACAGGATTCTGAAGCTTTCTTT | CASREQDSEAFF
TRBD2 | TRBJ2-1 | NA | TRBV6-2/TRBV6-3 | TGTGCCAGCAGGACGGGACTAGCGTCCTACAATGAGCAGTTCTTC | CASRTGLASYNEQFF
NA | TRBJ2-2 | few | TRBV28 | TGTGCCAGCAGTGTACACAGCACCGGGGAGCTGTTTTTT | CASSVHSTGELFF
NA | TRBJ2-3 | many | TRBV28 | TGTGCCAGCAGTTTAAAGGCAGCCCGCACAGATACGCAGTATTTT | CASSLKAARTDTQYF
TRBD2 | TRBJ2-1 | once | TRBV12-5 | TGTGCTAGCACACTAGCGGGGGGAAACAATGAGCAGTTCTTC | CASTLAGGNNEQFF
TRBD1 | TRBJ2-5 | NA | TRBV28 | TGTGCCAGCAGTGTCCCGGGACAGGGAAAACAAGAGACCCAGTACTTC | CASSVPGQGKQETQYF
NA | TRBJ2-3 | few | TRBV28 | TGTGCCAGCAGTTTTAGCCCCCCCTCGGGAGAGAAGCAGTATTTT | CASSFSPPSGEKQYF
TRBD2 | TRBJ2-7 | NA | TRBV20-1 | TGCAGTGCTAGTGCGTCTGGGACTACCTACGAGCAGTACTTC | CSASASGTTYEQYF
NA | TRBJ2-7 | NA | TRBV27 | TGTGCCAGCAGTTTATCGGGCAGCTCCTACGAGCAGTACTTC | CASSLSGSSYEQYF